These 19 T cell receptor beta chains originate from one sample sequenced in a study of cytomegalovirus exposure and HLA in healthy donors. PCR primers comprised 60 Vbeta and 13 Jbeta primers. Clones were sequenced by immunoSEQ multiplex PCR, and TCRdb holds only the in-frame ones, with some missing. Of some 120,000 clones in the sample, 15% are singletons; the top ten hold under 2%. The sequenced material came from PBMCs. Source of these receptors: a woman between 18 and 29 years old in good health and CMV-seronegative.

This clone turned up a few times. V is TRBV7-8 and J is TRBJ1-6; the D gene is possibly TRBD1 (6 bases). The CDR3 spans 18 residues. V shed 1 base and J shed 0 bases, with 13 bases lying between them. Germline lookup yields CDR1 SGHVS and CDR2 FQNEAQ. CDR3 bases: TGTGCCAGCAGCTTAGAGAACAGGGAGAGCTCCTATAATTCACCCCTCCACTTT. This gives the protein CASSLENRESSYNSPLHF. The whole variable domain, remainder taken from reference TRBV7-8 and TRBJ1-6, is GAGVSQSPRYKVAKRGQDVALRCDPISGHVSLFWYQQALGQGPEFLTYFQNEAQLDKSGLPSDRFFAERPEGSVSTLKIQRTQQEDSAVYLCASSLENRESSYNSPLHFGNGTRLTVT.

This clone was seen only a few times. The J gene is TRBJ2-2, the V gene TRBV7-3; 7 bases fit TRBD1. V was clipped by 5 bases and J by 0 bases; unmatched bases: 6. This CDR3 contains 16 residues. Germline loops: CDR1 SGHTA, CDR2 FQGTGA. The CDR3 spells CASSLLGQPNTGELFF. The CDR3, as DNA: TGTGCCAGCAGCCTCCTGGGACAGCCGAACACCGGGGAGCTGTTTTTT.

The chain has TRBV18 and TRBJ2-5, with D hard to call. The V end was cut by 1 base, the J end by 0 bases, with 9 bases between. CDR1 KGHSH and CDR2 LQKENI come from the germline V gene. The CDR3 has 15 residues. The CDR3 reads CASSPQQIYQETQYF. Here the CDR3 DNA reads TGTGCCAGCTCACCACAACAGATCTACCAAGAGACCCAGTACTTC.

Here the CDR3 reads CASSQVAGGQETQYF. In nucleotides, the CDR3 is TGTGCCAGCAGCCAAGTAGCGGGGGGGCAAGAGACCCAGTACTTC. V and J are TRBV14 and TRBJ2-5, with 11 bases fitting TRBD2. With V trimmed by 1 base and J by 2 bases, 0 bases remained unmatched. Germline assignment: CDR1 SGHDN and CDR2 FVKESK. The CDR3 extends over 15 amino acids. The complete variable domain, with remaining parts taken from reference TRBV14 and TRBJ2-5, reads EAGVTQFPSHSVIEKGQTVTLRCDPISGHDNLYWYRRVMGKEIKFLLHFVKESKQDESGMPNNRFLAERTGGTYSTLKVQPAELEDSGVYFCASSQVAGGQETQYFGPGTRLLVL.

In this sample, this clone turned up a few times. V is TRBV5-4 and J is TRBJ2-2, with a weak D call TRBD2 (6 bases). Germline V gene sequence: CDR1 SGHNT, CDR2 YYREEE (reference sequence). Trimming took 0 bases from V and 6 from J, leaving 18 bases between them. The CDR3 is 17 amino acids. CDR3 region: CASSLGPRGFVAGELFF. The CDR3 DNA reads TGTGCCAGCAGCTTGGGTCCACGGGGGTTCGTGGCCGGGGAGCTGTTTTTT.

The chain uses TRBV28 and TRBJ2-3; 8 nucleotides align to TRBD2. The CDR3 extends over 18 amino acids. Germline-derived CDR1 and CDR2 are MDHEN and SYDVKM. Trimming cost V 6 bases and J 2 bases; bases outside gene matches: 16. The CDR3 protein is CASRPSDGRGAATDTQYF. The CDR3 region has the DNA TGTGCCAGCAGACCTTCGGACGGGCGGGGGGCTGCCACAGATACGCAGTATTTT.

The table lists this clone with a few counts. The gene calls are TRBV28 and TRBJ1-5, with 9 bases fitting TRBD1. V trimming: 5 bases; J trimming: 4 bases; junction bases outside the gene matches: 6. CDR3 length equals 15 residues. CDR1 MDHEN and CDR2 SYDVKM come from the germline V gene. The CDR3 loop reads CASSAPDRGNQPQHF. CDR3 nucleotide sequence: TGTGCCAGCAGTGCCCCGGACAGGGGAAATCAGCCCCAGCATTTT.

The genes are TRBV7-3 and TRBJ2-6; a possible D gene is TRBD1 (5 bases). CDR3 length: 19 amino acids. V was clipped by 4 bases and J by 0 bases, with 19 bases between them. The germline gives CDR1 SGHTA, CDR2 FQGTGA. The CDR3 loop is CASSWRPRDASSGANVLTF. The CDR3 bases are TGTGCCAGCAGCTGGCGGCCCAGGGATGCTAGCTCTGGGGCCAACGTCCTGACTTTC.

This rearrangement joins TRBV28 to TRBJ2-2; D might be TRBD2 (5 bases). Germline lookup yields CDR1 MDHEN and CDR2 SYDVKM. The CDR3 totals 15 residues. The V and J ends lost 2 bases and 7 bases respectively, with 14 bases between them. CDR3 amino acids: CASSLMPQRGGELFF. The DNA for the CDR3 is TGTGCCAGCAGTTTAATGCCCCAACGGGGCGGGGAGCTGTTTTTT.

This clone was observed a few times. The chain uses TRBV2 and TRBJ2-2; weak D call: TRBD1 (6 bases). The CDR3 is made up of 16 amino acids. The germline V and J ends were trimmed by 7 bases and 3 bases, with 18 bases remaining between them. The germline CDR1 and CDR2 sequences are SNHLY and FYNNEI. The CDR3 nucleotides are TGTGCCAGCATGCCGCTCTACAGGGTGGACACCGGGGAGCTGTTTTTT. Protein product: CASMPLYRVDTGELFF.

This clone was found a few times. The chain links TRBV4-2 to TRBJ2-1; D is perhaps TRBD1 (6 bases). CDR1 is LGHNA, CDR2 YNFKEQ, per germline. Trimming shortened V by 3 bases and J by 10 bases, and 25 bases separated the two germline ends. The CDR3 extends over 17 amino acids. The CDR3 nucleotides are TGTGCCAGCAGCCAGAATCCCGGGACACTCTCCTGGCGGGAGCAGTTCTTC. The encoded protein is CASSQNPGTLSWREQFF.

There are a few counts of this clone. The rearrangement links TRBV2 to TRBJ2-5, with 7 bases aligning to TRBD2. Germline lookup yields CDR1 SNHLY and CDR2 FYNNEI. CDR3 size: 12 residues. V gave up 10 bases and J gave up 1 base; unmatched junction bases: 3. The CDR3 sequence: CAKGGVQETQYF. The CDR3, as DNA: TGTGCCAAGGGAGGGGTCCAAGAGACCCAGTACTTC.

This clone was detected many times. The chain carries TRBV6-1 and TRBJ2-1, with D possibly matching TRBD2 (5 bases). CDR1 and CDR2 (germline): MNHNS, SASEGT. This CDR3 has 15 residues. The V end was cut by 0 bases, the J end by 6 bases, with 12 bases between. CDR3 in DNA: TGTGCCAGCAGTGAAGCGACGGACTCGTTCAATGAGCAGTTCTTC. Its translation is CASSEATDSFNEQFF.

The chain has TRBV7-2 and TRBJ1-5; possibly TRBD1 for D (5 bases). V lost 0 bases, J lost 1 base, and 10 bases lay in between. The CDR3 totals 16 residues. Germline CDR1 is SGHTA and CDR2 is FQGNSA. The CDR3 nucleotides are TGTGCCAGCAGCTTAGCGGGGGGTTGGAGCAATCAGCCCCAGCATTTT. This codes for CASSLAGGWSNQPQHF.

V is TRBV29-1 and J is TRBJ2-3, with a tentative D call TRBD2 (5 bases). CDR3 length: 13 residues. V dropped 3 bases and J dropped 0 bases, with 7 bases sitting between them. Germline CDR1 and CDR2: SQVTM and ANQGSEA. The CDR3 coding sequence is TGCAGCGTTGACGCTAGCAGCACAGATACGCAGTATTTT. Translating it yields CSVDASSTDTQYF.

In this sample, this clone turned up a few times. This chain joins TRBV30 and TRBJ2-7; D perhaps matches TRBD2 (6 bases). The CDR3 covers 12 residues. The ends were cut back, 1 base at V and 4 bases at J, with 8 bases in the middle. Germline CDR1 reads GTSNPN; CDR2 reads SVGIG (reference sequence). The chain's CDR3 is CAWSGEDYEQYF. Here the CDR3 DNA reads TGTGCCTGGAGTGGGGAGGATTACGAGCAGTACTTC.

The chain employs TRBV21-1 and TRBJ2-7; no DNA check was done on the table's D call, TRBD1. TRBV21-1 is annotated as a pseudogene. This CDR3 comprises 16 residues. The CDR3 protein is CASSKYTGARSYEQYF. Here the CDR3 DNA reads TGTGCCAGCAGCAAATATACAGGGGCAAGATCCTACGAGCAGTACTTC.

The table lists this clone with a few counts. This sequence joins TRBV6-4 and TRBJ1-6, with D perhaps matching TRBD1 (5 bases). This CDR3 is built from 15 residues. V was pared by 2 bases and J by 7 bases, with 12 bases between. Per the germline V gene, CDR1 is MRHNA and CDR2 is SNTAGT. The CDR3 protein is CASSDRGEGNSPLHF. In DNA, the CDR3 is TGTGCCAGCAGTGACCGAGGGGAGGGCAATTCACCCCTCCACTTT.

A few counts support this clone. The CDR3 DNA is TGTGCCTGGGGTCAGGAGGGGTCAGATACGCAGTATTTT. Amino acids: CAWGQEGSDTQYF. The chain employs TRBV30 and TRBJ2-3; weak D call: TRBD2 (6 bases). CDR3 length: 13 amino acids. V was pared by 5 bases and J by 4 bases, with 13 bases between. In germline, CDR1 is GTSNPN, CDR2 SVGIG (reference sequence).